The next 16 T cell receptor beta chains were all read from a single sample in a study of blood T cell repertoires in COVID-19. This table comes from immunoSEQ multiplex PCR, and its TCRdb copy is limited to in-frame clones, with some not included. In the table there are fewer than 80,000 clones, around nine tenths of which are singletons. Source material: peripheral blood. The receptors shown here come from a man in his 70s with acute or convalescent COVID-19.

The V call is TRBV3-1 (or the pseudogene TRBV3-2), the J call TRBJ2-4, with 15 bases aligning to TRBD2. CDR1 is LGHDT and CDR2 is YNNKEL in the germline V gene (reference sequence). V was pared by 0 bases and J by 5 bases, with 5 bases of the junction left unmatched. The CDR3 spans 18 residues. CDR3 in amino acids: CASSQDPGLAGGQNIQYF. Here the CDR3 DNA reads TGTGCCAGCAGCCAAGACCCTGGACTAGCGGGAGGGCAAAACATTCAGTACTTC.

This CDR3 reads CASSQEYGGDATNEKLFF. In DNA form, the CDR3 reads TGTGCCAGCAGCCAAGAATACGGAGGAGACGCAACTAATGAAAAACTGTTTTTT. The V and J genes are TRBV4-2 and TRBJ1-4; unclear D gene. The germline V and J ends were trimmed by 0 bases and 0 bases, with 14 bases remaining between them. The germline V gene has CDR1 LGHNA and CDR2 YNFKEQ. This CDR3 has 18 residues.

This sequence joins TRBV25-1 and TRBJ1-5, with D possibly being TRBD1 (6 bases). Germline CDR1 and CDR2: MGHDK and SYGVNS. This CDR3 contains 14 residues. Trimming removed 1 base at V and 9 bases at J, with 13 bases between. The CDR3 DNA reads TGTGCCAGCAGTGAATCCTCACTGACAGGGCCCCAGCATTTT. Its translation is CASSESSLTGPQHF.

This chain connects TRBV11-2 to TRBJ1-6, with 7 positions matching TRBD1. Germline V CDR1 and CDR2: SGHAT, FQNNGV. V trimming: 1 base; J trimming: 6 bases; junction bases outside the gene matches: 3. The CDR3 runs 15 residues. The CDR3 region has the DNA TGTGCCAGCAGCTTAGGACAGGGAGCTAATTCACCCCTCCACTTT. Translation gives CASSLGQGANSPLHF. The full variable domain, with the rest looked up from reference TRBV11-2 and TRBJ1-6, is EAGVAQSPRYKIIEKRQSVAFWCNPISGHATLYWYQQILGQGPKLLIQFQNNGVVDDSQLPKDRFSAERLKGVDSTLKIQPAKLEDSAVYLCASSLGQGANSPLHFGNGTRLTVT.

This chain uses TRBV7-9 with TRBJ1-6; 12 bases are shared with TRBD1. The germline V gene has CDR1 SEHNR and CDR2 FQNEAQ (reference sequence). The CDR3 consists of 15 residues. V shed 6 bases and J 8 bases; nucleotides not matched to a gene: 5. The CDR3 region has the DNA TGTGCCAGCAGGCGATGGGACAGGGGGCATTCACCCCTCCACTTT. Amino acids: CASRRWDRGHSPLHF.

The chain couples TRBV3-1 (or the pseudogene TRBV3-2) to TRBJ1-5, with 8 bases identical to TRBD1. J was trimmed by 7 bases and V by 4 bases; bases with no gene match: 12. Germline V gives CDR1 LGHDT, CDR2 YNNKEL (reference sequence). The CDR3 consists of 16 residues. The CDR3, as DNA: TGTGCCAGCAGCCGTGGGTACAGGGGGAAGATCCAGCCCCAGCATTTT. Its protein is CASSRGYRGKIQPQHF.

The rearrangement uses TRBV6-5 and TRBJ2-7, with 11 bases identical to TRBD2. Germline assignment: CDR1 MNHEY and CDR2 SVGAGI. The CDR3 spans 15 residues. The V segment lost 5 bases and the J segment 2 bases; nucleotides outside the gene matches: 5. The CDR3 DNA is TGTGCCAGCAGTAGCCCGGGACTAGCGGCCTACGAGCAGTACTTC. It codes for CASSSPGLAAYEQYF.

The chain carries TRBV5-1 and TRBJ2-3; possibly TRBD1 for D (6 bases). The CDR3 covers 15 residues. With 4 bases removed from V and 4 bases from J, the gap between germline ends came to 16 bases. The germline V gene encodes CDR1 SGHRS and CDR2 YFSETQ. The CDR3 region is CASSLGHSFADTQYF. In DNA, the CDR3 is TGCGCCAGCAGCCTGGGACATTCCTTTGCAGATACGCAGTATTTT.

This chain uses TRBV15 with TRBJ1-1; the D is unclear. Trimming took off 0 bases at V and 0 bases at J, with 8 bases between the two ends. This CDR3 comprises 15 residues. The germline V gene encodes CDR1 LNHNV and CDR2 YYDKDF (reference sequence). In DNA form, the CDR3 reads TGTGCCACCAGCAGAGACCCTGTCGTGAACACTGAAGCTTTCTTT. Residues: CATSRDPVVNTEAFF.

The chain joins TRBV30 to TRBJ2-7, with D unclear. The CDR3 runs 13 residues. Per the germline V gene, CDR1 is GTSNPN and CDR2 is SVGIG (reference sequence). Trimming left V 0 bases short and J 5 bases short, with 11 bases between. The chain's CDR3 is CAWSVNGYHEQYF. CDR3 DNA sequence: TGTGCCTGGAGTGTAAACGGGTACCACGAGCAGTACTTC. Filled out from reference TRBV30 and TRBJ2-7, the complete variable domain reads SQTIHQWPATLVQPVGSPLSLECTVEGTSNPNLYWYRQAAGRGLQLLFYSVGIGQISSEVPQNLSASRPQDRQFILSSKKLLLSDSGFYLCAWSVNGYHEQYFGPGTRLTVT.

This chain connects TRBV9 to TRBJ2-2, with a possible D match to TRBD1 (6 bases). The germline V gene encodes CDR1 SGDLS and CDR2 YYNGEE. V lost 4 bases and J 3 bases, leaving 16 bases between the germline ends. This CDR3 is 16 amino acids long. CDR3 amino acids: CASSPRGSGDTGELFF. The CDR3 DNA reads as TGTGCCAGCAGCCCAAGGGGGTCAGGGGACACCGGGGAGCTGTTTTTT. The full variable domain, in which reference TRBV9 and TRBJ2-2 provide the parts outside the CDR3, is DSGVTQTPKHLITATGQRVTLRCSPRSGDLSVYWYQQSLDQGLQFLIQYYNGEERAKGNILERFSAQQFPDLHSELNLSSLELGDSALYFCASSPRGSGDTGELFFGEGSRLTVL.

This chain links TRBV4-1 with TRBJ2-1; no firm D call. The CDR3 has 13 amino acids. Deletions cut 4 bases from V and 9 bases from J, with 13 bases between. Germline CDR1 MGHRA, CDR2 YSYEKL. CDR3 loop: CASSPQTFTEQFF. The CDR3 DNA is TGCGCCAGCAGCCCCCAGACTTTCACTGAGCAGTTCTTC.

The chain recombines TRBV6-6 with TRBJ2-7; 10 nucleotides align to TRBD1. V lost 4 bases, J lost 1 base, and 4 bases stayed unmatched. The CDR3 consists of 15 residues. Germline lookup yields CDR1 MNHNY and CDR2 SVGAGI (reference sequence). The CDR3 nucleotides are TGTGCCAGCAGTTCCCGGGACAGGGGTTCCTACGAGCAGTACTTC. Translating gives CASSSRDRGSYEQYF.

The chain employs TRBV6-5 and TRBJ1-2; 9 nucleotides align to TRBD1. Looked up from germline, CDR1 is MNHEY and CDR2 is SVGAGI. The junction had 4 bases not matched to a gene; V was cut back by 3 bases and J by 8 bases. The CDR3 length is 13 residues. CDR3 sequence reads: CASSYGGQGGYTF. The DNA of the CDR3 is TGTGCCAGCAGTTATGGGGGACAGGGCGGCTACACCTTC.

This clone has only one observation. This sequence joins TRBV6-5 and TRBJ2-3; D unclear. From germline, CDR1 is MNHEY and CDR2 SVGAGI. V lost 3 bases to trimming and J lost 0 bases, with 4 bases between them. The CDR3 totals 13 residues. This CDR3 is CASSYSSTDTQYF. The CDR3, as DNA: TGTGCCAGCAGTTATTCTAGCACAGATACGCAGTATTTT.

The chain carries TRBV18 and TRBJ2-7; no firm D call. V was shortened by 1 base and J by 8 bases, with 12 bases between the two germline ends. The germline V gene encodes CDR1 KGHSH and CDR2 LQKENI. The CDR3 loop spans 13 amino acids. The CDR3 DNA reads TGTGCCAGCTCACCACTCCTTGAGGCCCAGCAGTACTTC. This codes for CASSPLLEAQQYF.